The 21 T cell receptor beta chains listed next were all sequenced from one sample in a study of T-cell reconstitution after alpha-beta-depleted transplantation in children. It was with unique molecular identifiers that the TCRbeta library was prepared. TCRdb reprocessed the PCR reads with MiXCR, giving one entry per CDR3 protein. The sample consists of roughly 52,000 distinct CDR3 sequences, less than 6% of them appearing once. The starting material was PBMCs, mostly from graft donor cells, obtained 60 days after TCRalphabeta/CD19-depleted stem cell transplant. These receptors originate from a female patient aged 2 to 10 who had a stem cell transplant for aplastic anemia, so the T cells may come from the graft donor.

This clonotype was observed at least ten times. The V gene is TRBV20-1, the J gene TRBJ2-7; D not certain. The CDR3 is 15 amino acids. V lost 3 bases, J lost 0 bases, and 15 bases lay in between. Per germline, CDR1 DFQATT and CDR2 SNEGSKA (reference sequence). In DNA form, the CDR3 reads TGCAGTGCTAGGGGAACTCGTTTAAGCTCCTACGAGCAGTACTTC. Its protein product is CSARGTRLSSYEQYF.

The rearrangement uses TRBV4-1 and TRBJ2-1; 7 bases match TRBD2. V shed 1 base and J 4 bases; nucleotides not matched to a gene: 4. Germline loops: CDR1 MGHRA, CDR2 YSYEKL. The CDR3 runs to 15 residues. The CDR3 bases are TGCGCCAGCAGCCAAGGGGCGGGAGATTACAATGAGCAGTTCTTC. Residues: CASSQGAGDYNEQFF.

This clonotype was observed at least ten times. The chain is built from TRBV20-1 and TRBJ1-2; 9 bases are a match to TRBD1. The CDR3 spans 13 residues. The germline CDR1 and CDR2 sequences are DFQATT and SNEGSKA (reference sequence). Trimming cost V 3 bases and J 7 bases; bases outside gene matches: 6. CDR3 DNA sequence: TGCAGTGCTAGCGCCGGGACAGGGAGTGGCTACACCTTC. As protein: CSASAGTGSGYTF.

This clonotype was found a few times. The chain carries TRBV4-2 and TRBJ2-3; the D is unclear. From germline, CDR1 is LGHNA and CDR2 YNFKEQ. The CDR3 is made up of 14 amino acids. V was pared by 1 base and J by 0 bases, with 5 bases between. CDR3 nucleotide sequence: TGTGCCAGCAGCCAAGGACATAGCACAGATACGCAGTATTTT. It translates to CASSQGHSTDTQYF.

This clonotype was recorded many times. This chain uses TRBV29-1 with TRBJ2-7; 9 bases align to TRBD2. Losses at the gene ends were 7 bases for V and 6 bases for J; bases not matched to a gene: 13. Germline values: CDR1 SQVTM, CDR2 ANQGSEA. CDR3 length: 14 residues. CDR3 DNA sequence: TGCAGCGCCAATAGCGGGAGCAGAGTAAGCGAGCAGTACTTC. Translating gives CSANSGSRVSEQYF.

This clonotype was found many times. CDR3 in DNA: TGCAGTGCCCCCCCAGGGGGGGCACAAGAGACCCAGTACTTC. Protein sequence: CSAPPGGAQETQYF. This chain connects TRBV20-1 to TRBJ2-5, with D tentatively TRBD1 or TRBD2 (7 bases each). V lost 6 bases and J lost 2, with 16 bases in between. The CDR3 loop spans 14 amino acids. CDR1 DFQATT and CDR2 SNEGSKA come from the germline V gene (reference sequence).

This clonotype has ten or more counts. The V call is TRBV12-3 or TRBV12-4, the J call TRBJ2-5; TRBD2 is a possible D gene (6 bases). This CDR3 is 16 amino acids long. Deletions cut 5 bases from V and 4 bases from J, with 20 bases between. CDR3 coding DNA: TGTGCCAGCAGTGGGATTAGCTCGGGGGTTCGAGAGACCCAGTACTTC. This translates into CASSGISSGVRETQYF.

The rearrangement joins TRBV3-1 to TRBJ2-7; no clear D. CDR3 length: 11 amino acids. V lost 2 bases and J 3 bases, leaving 2 bases between the germline ends. Per germline, CDR1 LGHDT and CDR2 YNNKEL (reference sequence). The CDR3 protein is CASSQYYEQYF. In nucleotides, the CDR3 is TGTGCCAGCAGCCAATACTACGAGCAGTACTTC.

Comment on this clonotype: An end of the junction differs from the germline gene, which may be a read error. The chain couples TRBV5-1 to TRBJ2-3; D not resolved. Germline values: CDR1 SGHRS, CDR2 YFSETQ. CDR3 length: 13 amino acids. This chain's CDR3 is CAGRGPSTDTQYF. The DNA of the CDR3 is TGCGCCGGCAGAGGACCTAGCACAGATACGCAGTATTTT. Variable domain in full (rest from reference TRBV5-1 and TRBJ2-3): KAGVTQTPRYLIKTRGQQVTLSCSPISGHRSVSWYQQTPGQGLQFLFEYFSETQRNKGNFPGRFSGRQFSNSRSEMNVSTLELGDSALYLCAGRGPSTDTQYFGPGTRLTVL.

V gene TRBV10-2 combines with J gene TRBJ2-3, with TRBD2 identical over 10 bases. This CDR3 has 17 residues. The V gene's germline CDR1 is WSHSY and CDR2 SAAADI. J gave up 0 bases and V 7 bases, and 10 bases lay outside the gene matches. CDR3 bases: TGCGCCAGCACTTGGGGAGCGGGGGGGCAGAGCACAGATACGCAGTATTTT. As protein: CASTWGAGGQSTDTQYF.

There are many counts of this clonotype. The rearrangement links TRBV12-3 or TRBV12-4 to TRBJ2-2; perhaps TRBD2 as D (7 bases). This CDR3 is 15 amino acids long. V dropped 9 bases and J dropped 3 bases, with 17 bases sitting between them. CDR3 DNA: TGTGCCAGAGATTGCCGGGGGGCCGACACCGGGGAGCTGTTTTTT. Translation: CARDCRGADTGELFF.

This clonotype came up many times. The gene calls are TRBV4-1 and TRBJ2-7; D call uncertain. CDR1 and CDR2 (germline): MGHRA, YSYEKL. This CDR3 is 13 amino acids long. Trimming cost V 0 bases and J 2 bases, with 5 bases left between them. CDR3 sequence (DNA): TGCGCCAGCAGCCAAGATGAGGCCTACGAGCAGTACTTC. This encodes CASSQDEAYEQYF.

This clonotype was counted a few times. The chain joins TRBV6-1 to TRBJ2-2; no firm D call. The CDR3 runs 13 residues. V lost 3 bases to trimming and J lost 2 bases, with 4 bases between them. Germline CDR1 is MNHNS and CDR2 is SASEGT. CDR3 sequence reads: CASSDKNTGELFF. The CDR3 DNA follows: TGTGCCAGCAGTGACAAAAACACCGGGGAGCTGTTTTTT.

This clonotype was detected only a few times. J is TRBJ2-1 and V is TRBV5-5; 10 bases agree with TRBD2. The ends lost 3 bases at V and 4 bases at J; junction bases unmatched: 7. Germline CDR1 reads SGHKS; CDR2 reads YYEKEE (reference sequence). The CDR3 is made up of 16 amino acids. The CDR3: CASSWGLAGVYNEQFF. CDR3 DNA sequence: TGTGCCAGCAGCTGGGGGCTAGCGGGGGTATACAATGAGCAGTTCTTC.

This clonotype was detected only a few times. The CDR3 DNA follows: TGTGCCACCAGTGATGGACCTCTCGAAGGGAACACTGAAGCTTTCTTT. Translation gives CATSDGPLEGNTEAFF. V is TRBV24-1 and J is TRBJ1-1; no firm D call. Trimming pared 3 bases from V and 1 base from J, leaving 14 bases between. This CDR3 is built from 16 residues. Per the germline V gene, CDR1 is KGHDR and CDR2 is SFDVKD.

The sample holds a few counts of this clonotype. V is TRBV5-1 and J is TRBJ1-2; no definite D call. V was pared by 0 bases and J by 4 bases, with 7 bases between. Germline V gives CDR1 SGHRS, CDR2 YFSETQ. This CDR3 is built from 13 residues. CDR3 nucleotide sequence: TGCGCCAGCAGCTTGGGGGGAAGCTATGGCTACACCTTC. Translated: CASSLGGSYGYTF. The full variable domain, completed using reference TRBV5-1 and TRBJ1-2, is KAGVTQTPRYLIKTRGQQVTLSCSPISGHRSVSWYQQTPGQGLQFLFEYFSETQRNKGNFPGRFSGRQFSNSRSEMNVSTLELGDSALYLCASSLGGSYGYTFGSGTRLTVV.

This clonotype has at least ten counts. The V call is TRBV28, the J call TRBJ2-1; tentative D call: TRBD2 (7 bases). The ends were cut back, 8 bases at V and 10 bases at J, with 21 bases in the middle. Germline V lookup: CDR1 MDHEN, CDR2 SYDVKM. The CDR3 loop spans 14 amino acids. CDR3 in amino acids: CASGSWGGAGEQFF. For the CDR3, the DNA is TGTGCCAGCGGCTCCTGGGGGGGGGCTGGAGAGCAGTTCTTC.

The table lists this clonotype with many counts. The V gene is TRBV5-4, the J gene TRBJ2-1, with 12 bases aligning to TRBD1. The germline V gene has CDR1 SGHNT and CDR2 YYREEE (reference sequence). J gave up 6 bases and V 4 bases, and 8 bases lay outside the gene matches. The CDR3 sequence is 16 residues long. The CDR3 sequence: CASSNRDRGRINEQFF. The CDR3 bases are TGTGCCAGCAGCAACCGGGACAGGGGGCGCATCAATGAGCAGTTCTTC. The full variable domain, its missing parts supplied by reference TRBV5-4 and TRBJ2-1, is ETGVTQSPTHLIKTRGQQVTLRCSSQSGHNTVSWYQQALGQGPQFIFQYYREEENGRGNFPPRFSGLQFPNYSSELNVNALELDDSALYLCASSNRDRGRINEQFFGPGTRLTVL.

This clonotype was recorded many times. This chain links TRBV5-1 with TRBJ2-7; the match to TRBD2 covers 7 bases. V shed 0 bases and J 4 bases; nucleotides not matched to a gene: 7. The CDR3 is made up of 15 amino acids. Germline V lookup: CDR1 SGHRS, CDR2 YFSETQ. The CDR3 is CASSLVSGMAYEQYF. In DNA, the CDR3 is TGCGCCAGCAGCTTGGTCAGCGGGATGGCTTACGAGCAGTACTTC. The variable domain in full, completed from reference TRBV5-1 and TRBJ2-7, reads KAGVTQTPRYLIKTRGQQVTLSCSPISGHRSVSWYQQTPGQGLQFLFEYFSETQRNKGNFPGRFSGRQFSNSRSEMNVSTLELGDSALYLCASSLVSGMAYEQYFGPGTRLTVT.

CDR3: CASSPSPRRGYNEQFF. DNA of the CDR3: TGTGCCAGCAGCCCCTCCCCTAGGAGGGGGTACAATGAGCAGTTCTTC. The chain carries TRBV7-3 and TRBJ2-1, with D tentatively TRBD1 or TRBD2 (6 bases each). With 5 bases removed from V and 4 bases from J, the gap between germline ends came to 18 bases. Germline V CDR1 and CDR2: SGHTA, FQGTGA. This CDR3 contains 16 residues.

This clonotype was seen many times. The V gene is TRBV11-2, the J gene TRBJ2-5; 9 positions match TRBD2. The V and J ends lost 5 bases and 5 bases, in that order; junction bases with no gene match: 9. CDR1 and CDR2 from the germline V gene are SGHAT and FQNNGV. The CDR3 is made up of 15 amino acids. The CDR3 loop is CASSERNAGGETQYF. CDR3 bases: TGTGCCAGCAGCGAGCGTAATGCGGGAGGGGAGACCCAGTACTTC.